This TCR beta chain was identified in a study of CD8+CD57+ T cells in acquired aplastic anemia. Study-wide findings and caveats: The number of CD8+ CDR3 sequences shared by patients and controls was twenty-nine.

TCR beta VDJ and CDR3 were profiled, and genomic DNA was the template. TCRdb analysed the reads with MiXCR anew, one entry per CDR3 protein. Among about 81,000 distinct CDR3 sequences listed, 40% to 55% were seen once. A note on this clonotype: Its antigen is not identified.

After removal of 0 bases from V and 3 bases from J, the junction contained 8 bases not matched to a gene. In germline, CDR1 is SGHNT, CDR2 YYREEE (reference sequence). The CDR3 covers 17 residues. The receptor's source is a human donor in good health, serving as a control. What was sequenced was sorted CD4+, CD8+, or CD8+CD57+ T cells (not recorded which) from PBMCs. The gene calls are TRBV5-4 and TRBJ2-1, with 8 nucleotides matching TRBD2. The chain's CDR3 is CASSLAGGGAYYNEQFF. The CDR3, as DNA: TGTGCCAGCAGCTTGGCGGGAGGGGGGGCTTACTACAATGAGCAGTTCTTC. Looking up the rest from reference TRBV5-4 and TRBJ2-1 gives the full variable domain: ETGVTQSPTHLIKTRGQQVTLRCSSQSGHNTVSWYQQALGQGPQFIFQYYREEENGRGNFPPRFSGLQFPNYSSELNVNALELDDSALYLCASSLAGGGAYYNEQFFGPGTRLTVL.